Below are 7 T cell receptor beta chains sequenced from a single sample in a study of blood T cell repertoires in COVID-19. This table comes from immunoSEQ multiplex PCR, and its TCRdb copy is limited to in-frame clones, with some not included. The sample yields roughly 250,000 clones, under 85% seen once. Sequencing used peripheral blood. These receptors were obtained from a human donor in a cohort sampled during active COVID-19.

V is TRBV28 and J is TRBJ1-2; D not resolved. CDR3 length: 12 amino acids. Germline V gene sequence: CDR1 MDHEN, CDR2 SYDVKM. Trimming shortened V by 4 bases and J by 5 bases, and 8 bases separated the two germline ends. CDR3 nucleotide sequence: TGTGCCAGCAGTTCCGCGGGTTATGGCTACACCTTC. Encoded protein: CASSSAGYGYTF.

CDR3 sequence: CASSSGNRDGETQYF. CDR3 in DNA: TGTGCCAGCAGTTCCGGTAACAGGGACGGGGAGACCCAGTACTTC. The rearrangement links TRBV6-5 to TRBJ2-5; possible D gene TRBD1, 6 bases. CDR1 and CDR2 from the germline V gene are MNHEY and SVGAGI. This CDR3 region has 15 residues. Deletions cut 4 bases from V and 5 bases from J, with 17 bases between.

In DNA form, the CDR3 reads TGTGCCAGTAGAAACACAGGGATGTACAATCAGCCCCAGCATTTT. This gives the protein CASRNTGMYNQPQHF. The gene calls are TRBV19 and TRBJ1-5, with TRBD1 as a possible D gene (6 bases). The germline CDR1 and CDR2 sequences are LNHDA and SQIVND (reference sequence). Trimming took 6 bases from V and 3 from J, leaving 15 bases between them. The CDR3 sequence is 15 residues long.

V usage is TRBV11-3 and J usage is TRBJ2-7; 9 bases are shared with TRBD1. V trimming: 2 bases; J trimming: 5 bases; junction bases outside the gene matches: 4. CDR3 size: 14 residues. Germline CDR1 is SGHNT and CDR2 is YENEEA. The CDR3, as DNA: TGTGCCAGCAGCTTAAGCCGGGACAGGGACGAGCAGTACTTC. Amino acid sequence: CASSLSRDRDEQYF. Full variable domain (missing parts from reference TRBV11-3 and TRBJ2-7): EAGVVQSPRYKIIEKKQPVAFWCNPISGHNTLYWYLQNLGQGPELLIRYENEEAVDDSQLPKDRFSAERLKGVDSTLKIQPAELGDSAVYLCASSLSRDRDEQYFGPGTRLTVT.

This clone has just a few counts. The rearrangement joins TRBV6-5 to TRBJ2-7; a weak D match, TRBD1 (6 bases). This CDR3 is built from 14 residues. Looked up from germline, CDR1 is MNHEY and CDR2 is SVGAGI. Deletions cut 6 bases from V and 4 bases from J, with 16 bases between. This chain's CDR3 is CASSFHRERYEQYF. In DNA form, the CDR3 reads TGTGCCAGCAGCTTCCACAGGGAAAGGTACGAGCAGTACTTC.

V and J are TRBV5-1 and TRBJ1-2; D may be TRBD1 (5 bases). V was pared by 3 bases and J by 5 bases, with 17 bases between. This CDR3 contains 15 residues. Germline-derived CDR1 and CDR2 are SGHRS and YFSETQ. The CDR3 spells CASSSTPTENYGYTF. CDR3 sequence (DNA): TGCGCCAGCAGCTCGACCCCGACAGAGAATTATGGCTACACCTTC.

The rearrangement links TRBV4-2 to TRBJ2-3, with 7 positions matching TRBD2. The CDR3 has 12 amino acids. Germline CDR1 and CDR2: LGHNA and YNFKEQ. Here the CDR3 reads CGRDYCTDTQYF. The CDR3 DNA sequence: TGTGGACGGGACTACTGCACAGATACGCAGTATTTT.